The entry below describes one T cell receptor (beta chain). J lost 2 bases, V lost 6 bases, and 1 base had no gene match. CDR1 is MNHEY and CDR2 is SVGAGI in the germline V gene. This CDR3 contains 13 residues. Measured with immunoSEQ multiplex PCR; TCRdb has only the in-frame clones, and not every one. The sample contains 160,000 or so clones, roughly 94% of which appear only once. This entry is derived from a study of control samples from healthy donors and cancer patients. This chain uses TRBV6-5 with TRBJ1-5; 7 nucleotides line up with TRBD1. Sequencing was done on a sample of PBMCs. The TCR was taken from a man aged 55 to 69 with colorectal cancer. The CDR3 loop reads CASRRGRNQPQHF. The CDR3, as DNA: TGTGCCAGCAGAAGGGGGCGCAATCAGCCCCAGCATTTT.